This T cell receptor beta chain was recorded in a study of T-cell memory formation after mild COVID-19. This clonotype came up a few times. Antigen: not known. Study-wide points: Confirmation of SARS-CoV-2 specificity was lacking for second-wave clones peaking day 37. The finding that pre-infection memory included some responding clones suggested that cross-reactive memory joined.

TCR alpha and TCR beta cDNA libraries carrying sample barcodes and UMIs were produced by 5'RACE using constant-segment primers. TCRdb re-called the 5' RACE reads with MiXCR, one entry per CDR3 protein. The sample includes about 470,000 distinct CDR3 sequences, roughly 25% seen only once; the top ten take roughly an eighth. The CDR3 length is 14 residues. The V end was cut by 6 bases, the J end by 7 bases, with 18 bases between. Germline CDR1 and CDR2: SGHAT and FQNNGV. Material: PBMCs or a T cell subset sorted from them (not recorded which). The chain employs TRBV11-2 and TRBJ1-1; D not resolved. The receptor was derived from an adult woman who had mild COVID-19 (a few samples of this study predate the infection). Cell type and time point are not known. CDR3 DNA sequence: TGTGCCAGCAGACCGGCGAGGCGGTATGGTGAAGCTTTCTTT. Its protein product is CASRPARRYGEAFF. Filled out from reference TRBV11-2 and TRBJ1-1, the complete variable domain reads EAGVAQSPRYKIIEKRQSVAFWCNPISGHATLYWYQQILGQGPKLLIQFQNNGVVDDSQLPKDRFSAERLKGVDSTLKIQPAKLEDSAVYLCASRPARRYGEAFFGQGTRLTVV.